The T cell receptor beta chain under discussion was sequenced for a study of cytomegalovirus exposure and HLA in healthy donors. CDR3 size: 14 residues. Per the germline V gene, CDR1 is MNHEY and CDR2 is SVGAGI. V was pared by 9 bases and J by 6 bases, with 7 bases of the junction left unmatched. Study results and caveats: An analysis done earlier found most TCR beta V segments productive about 87% or about 30% of the time. V- and J-gene trimming in TCR beta was tied to a missense DCLRE1C variant by an analysis performed later. The listing of some 170 TCR beta chains classed them as cytomegalovirus-associated. The authors later found HLA-associated TCR beta chains more clonally expanded than equally common others.

Concerning this clone itself: The target antigen is unknown.

The study ran its PCR with 60 Vbeta and 13 Jbeta primers. The protocol was immunoSEQ multiplex PCR, while the TCRdb copy is restricted to in-frame clones and leaves out a portion. The sample contains under 120,000 clones, 74% of which appear only once. Sample: PBMCs. The chain joins TRBV6-5 to TRBJ1-6; 8 bases match TRBD1. The sequence was collected from a man aged 50 or older in good health and CMV-seropositive. The CDR3 nucleotides are TGTGCCAGTTGGACAGGGATAAGTAATTCACCCCTCCACTTT. Its protein product is CASWTGISNSPLHF.